Listed below are T cell receptor beta chains from one sample, sequenced in a study of control samples from healthy donors and cancer patients. Method: immunoSEQ multiplex PCR; TCRdb's copy keeps in-frame clones and lacks some. Altogether around 250,000 clones are present, about 80% being singletons, with the ten largest covering roughly 15%. The sequenced material came from PBMCs. The receptor set was obtained from a woman aged 55-69 years with lung cancer. Each CDR3 is given with its conserved first and last residue. D genes are given only for firm matches. Part of the rows lack a size; the others show once, few, many or a class for expanded clones.

TRBV3-1/TRBV3-2,NA,TRBJ2-1,TRBD2,TGTGCCAGCAGCCAAGATGGGGGGGACTACAGAATCAATGAGCAGTTCTTC,CASSQDGGDYRINEQFF
TRBV3-1/TRBV3-2,NA,TRBJ2-7,NA,TGTGCCAGCAGCTACCAGATGAACTCCTACGAGCAGTACTTC,CASSYQMNSYEQYF
TRBV6-1,NA,TRBJ2-7,NA,TGTGCCAGCAGTGACCCGTCCAGGGCTACCTACGAGCAGTACTTC,CASSDPSRATYEQYF
TRBV5-1,NA,TRBJ2-1,NA,TGCGCCAGCAGCTGGGACTCCTACAATGAGCAGTTCTTC,CASSWDSYNEQFF
TRBV28,NA,TRBJ2-1,NA,TGTGCCAGCAGTTTTCCCGGCGGTGAGCAGTTCTTC,CASSFPGGEQFF
TRBV2,once,TRBJ1-4,NA,TGTGCCAGCAGCATCAGTCAGGGACCCTCAAATGAAAAACTGTTTTTT,CASSISQGPSNEKLFF
TRBV5-1,NA,TRBJ1-6,NA,TGCGCCAGCAGCTTGGACAGGGTTGGTTCACCCCTCCACTTT,CASSLDRVGSPLHF
TRBV24-1,NA,TRBJ1-5,NA,TGTGCCACCAGTGACGGACGGAACAATCAGCCCCAGCATTTT,CATSDGRNNQPQHF
TRBV6-5,NA,TRBJ1-1,TRBD1,TGTGCCAGCAGAGACAGGGATTTAAGCACTGAAGCTTTCTTT,CASRDRDLSTEAFF
TRBV5-4,few,TRBJ1-4,NA,TGTGCCAGCAGTTTCGACAGCACAACTAATGAAAAACTGTTTTTT,CASSFDSTTNEKLFF
TRBV4-2,NA,TRBJ2-5,TRBD1,TGTGCCAGCAGCCAGGGTGGTCCCCTACAGGGGGGCGAGACCCAGTACTTC,CASSQGGPLQGGETQYF